The 11 T cell receptor beta chains in this list originate from one sample, sequenced in a study of persistence of HIV-infected CD4 T cells. Their specific antigens are unknown. The stimulus was lysate of CMV-infected fibroblasts, approximately 9.6 ug/mL. CD40L-negative CD69-negative CD45RO-high memory CD4+ T cells were sorted as populations depleted of antigen-responding cells. The libraries were made with immunoSEQ version 4 in survey mode. Only in-frame clones appear in the TCRdb table, and some are missing; sequencing was by immunoSEQ multiplex PCR. The sample lists 25,000 to 35,000 clones, roughly 82% occurring once. This specimen consisted of CD4+ T cells sorted from PBMCs after approximately 19-hour stimulation, obtained from a patient who received antiretroviral therapy. The receptor set was obtained from an adult man with HIV who was CMV-seropositive.

This sequence joins TRBV18 and TRBJ1-1, with D possibly being TRBD1 (5 bases). From germline, CDR1 is KGHSH and CDR2 LQKENI. This CDR3 comprises 15 residues. The V end lost 4 bases, the J end lost 4 bases, and 16 bases lay between the germline ends. This chain's CDR3 is CASSLGGRGATEAFF. The CDR3 DNA reads as TGTGCCAGCTCACTCGGGGGGAGGGGAGCCACTGAAGCTTTCTTT.

The rearrangement joins TRBV9 to TRBJ1-6; a weak D match, TRBD1 (5 bases). The germline V gene has CDR1 SGDLS and CDR2 YYNGEE. V was trimmed by 0 bases and J by 8 bases, leaving 12 bases between them. This CDR3 has 15 amino acids. The CDR3 region has the DNA TGTGCCAGCAGCGTAGCTGCCAGGGCTCATTCACCCCTCCACTTT. As protein: CASSVAARAHSPLHF.

This chain joins TRBV7-8 and TRBJ2-7; 8 bases are shared with TRBD1. The V gene end was trimmed by 1 base and the J gene end by 5 bases; junction bases not matched to a gene: 7. This CDR3 comprises 15 residues. Germline CDR1 SGHVS, CDR2 FQNEAQ. CDR3 sequence: CASSLEGQGGDEQYF. CDR3 DNA: TGTGCCAGCAGCTTAGAAGGACAGGGAGGTGACGAGCAGTACTTC. Full variable domain (rest looked up from reference TRBV7-8 and TRBJ2-7): GAGVSQSPRYKVAKRGQDVALRCDPISGHVSLFWYQQALGQGPEFLTYFQNEAQLDKSGLPSDRFFAERPEGSVSTLKIQRTQQEDSAVYLCASSLEGQGGDEQYFGPGTRLTVT.

This sequence joins TRBV6-1 and TRBJ1-1; 10 bases fit TRBD1. The V gene end was trimmed by 5 bases and the J gene end by 4 bases; junction bases not matched to a gene: 4. The CDR3 contains 14 residues. CDR1 is MNHNS, CDR2 SASEGT, per germline. The CDR3 is CASSWDRGGTEAFF. CDR3 DNA: TGTGCCAGCAGTTGGGACAGGGGTGGCACTGAAGCTTTCTTT.

The chain recombines TRBV6-2 or TRBV6-3 with TRBJ1-4, with D maybe TRBD1 (6 bases). This CDR3 contains 19 residues. With 2 bases removed from V and 0 bases from J, the gap between germline ends came to 19 bases. In germline, CDR1 is MNHEY, CDR2 SVGEGT. The CDR3 DNA reads as TGTGCCAGCAGTTACGAGGCGTATCAGGGGAAATCAACTAATGAAAAACTGTTTTTT. This translates into CASSYEAYQGKSTNEKLFF.

The sample holds one count of this clone. The rearrangement uses TRBV24-1 and TRBJ2-3; D might be TRBD1 (7 bases). The germline gives CDR1 KGHDR, CDR2 SFDVKD. The CDR3 runs 13 residues. Trimming took 4 bases from V and 9 from J, leaving 13 bases between them. This chain's CDR3 is CATSEPGGWTQYF. CDR3 in DNA: TGTGCCACCAGTGAACCAGGGGGGTGGACGCAGTATTTT.

The gene calls are TRBV3-1 (or the pseudogene TRBV3-2) and TRBJ2-1, with D hard to call. The CDR3 is 11 residues long. The germline V gene encodes CDR1 LGHDT and CDR2 YNNKEL (reference sequence). V gave up 6 bases and J gave up 10 bases, with 10 bases separating them. CDR3 sequence (DNA): TGTGCCAGCAGTGCTCGCAGCGAGCAGTTCTTC. Amino acid sequence: CASSARSEQFF.

This clone was recorded once. The chain carries TRBV18 and TRBJ2-7; D might be TRBD2 (5 bases). The V gene's germline CDR1 is KGHSH and CDR2 LQKENI. V dropped 2 bases and J dropped 0 bases, with 11 bases sitting between them. The CDR3 covers 15 residues. The CDR3 DNA sequence: TGTGCCAGCTCACCAGCAGCGAGGGACTCCTACGAGCAGTACTTC. Its protein is CASSPAARDSYEQYF.

The rearrangement joins TRBV6-1 to TRBJ2-7; D is possibly TRBD1 or TRBD2 (5 bases each). Germline V gene sequence: CDR1 MNHNS, CDR2 SASEGT. The CDR3 has 15 residues. V was shortened by 2 bases and J by 7 bases, with 18 bases between the two germline ends. CDR3 residues: CASSERAHGAGEQYF. Here the CDR3 DNA reads TGTGCCAGCAGTGAAAGGGCGCATGGGGCGGGTGAGCAGTACTTC.

DNA for the CDR3: TGTGCCAGTAGTATTTGGACAGGGAGCTCCTACAATGAGCAGTTCTTC. It codes for CASSIWTGSSYNEQFF. This chain uses TRBV19 with TRBJ2-1, with 8 nucleotides matching TRBD1. Germline-derived CDR1 and CDR2 are LNHDA and SQIVND (reference sequence). V was pared by 3 bases and J by 0 bases, with 4 bases of the junction left unmatched. The CDR3 has 16 amino acids.

This rearrangement joins TRBV7-9 to TRBJ2-3; D gene ambiguous. Trimming cost V 5 bases and J 0 bases, with 15 bases left between them. The CDR3 contains 16 residues. Germline V gives CDR1 SEHNR, CDR2 FQNEAQ (reference sequence). In nucleotides, the CDR3 is TGTGCCAGCAGCCGTAGATTCCAGGAAAGCACAGATACGCAGTATTTT. This sequence encodes CASSRRFQESTDTQYF.